The present T cell receptor beta chain was sequenced within a study of cytomegalovirus exposure and HLA in healthy donors. General study points: In a later analysis, donors in an Asian-associated ancestry cluster reportedly had fewer N-insertions in productive TCRs than the cohort mean. In the analysis, some V segments, TRBV6-2 and TRBV6-3 included, were excluded as indistinguishable. A later analysis found most CMV-associated TCR beta chains apparently HLA-restricted.

On this clone itself: What it binds is not known. Other nucleotide sequences in the sample specify the same CDR3.

CDR3 length: 13 amino acids. Germline V gene data show CDR1 as SGHRS and CDR2 as YFSETQ. Trimming took 2 bases from V and 6 from J, leaving 9 bases between them. 60 Vbeta and 13 Jbeta primers were used in PCR. The repertoire was sequenced with immunoSEQ multiplex PCR; TCRdb's copy has only in-frame clones and lacks some. Found here are about 190,000 clones, around 82% of them singletons; the top ten hold approximately 1.7%. The specimen was PBMCs. The clonotype originates from a man aged 35-49 years in good health and CMV-seropositive. The chain uses TRBV5-1 and TRBJ2-1; D is possibly TRBD2 (6 bases). This CDR3 reads CASSFTSLNEQFF. DNA for the CDR3: TGCGCCAGCAGCTTCACTAGCCTCAATGAGCAGTTCTTC.